The source of this T cell receptor beta chain is a study of blood T cell repertoires in COVID-19. Overall study context: T cells, B-cell-depleted T cells, or PBMCs provided the cDNA or gDNA that served as material.

Generated by immunoSEQ multiplex PCR, the TCRdb table keeps only in-frame clones and is missing some. The sample includes 180,000 or so clones, roughly 86% of them seen just once. CDR1 MDHEN and CDR2 SYDVKM come from the germline V gene. The CDR3 runs 15 residues. V was clipped by 5 bases and J by 6 bases, with 16 bases between them. This chain connects TRBV28 to TRBJ1-4, with D possibly matching TRBD1 (6 bases). Sequenced: peripheral blood. This clonotype was sampled from a man in his forties with active or convalescent COVID-19. The CDR3 region is CASSPSGHGYEKLFF. DNA of the CDR3: TGTGCCAGCAGTCCCTCGGGACACGGCTATGAAAAACTGTTTTTT.